The 5 T cell receptor beta chains below come from one sample, sequenced in a study of T cells in Graves' hyperthyroidism and ophthalmopathy. It was RNA transcripts that yielded the amplified TCR beta CDR3 regions. The TCR CDR3 was amplified in a first-round RT-PCR using the HTBI primer set. TCRdb fed the multiplex PCR reads into MiXCR, producing one record per CDR3 protein. The sample carries 650,000 to 850,000 distinct CDR3 sequences, approximately 18% recorded once. The sample comprised blood. These TCRs come from a woman aged 45-65 years with Graves' hyperthyroidism that later progressed to Graves' ophthalmopathy.

The table lists this clonotype with a few counts. The chain joins TRBV7-2 to TRBJ2-4, with TRBD1 matching over 7 bases. CDR3 length: 14 amino acids. Germline lookup yields CDR1 SGHTA and CDR2 FQGNSA. Trimming at V came to 6 bases and at J to 7 bases, leaving 9 bases not matched to a gene. CDR3 protein: CASRLEGAWNIQYF. The DNA for the CDR3 is TGTGCCAGCAGGCTAGAGGGGGCCTGGAACATTCAGTACTTC.

Ten or more counts support this clonotype. The chain uses TRBV20-1 and TRBJ1-4, with 7 positions matching TRBD1. The ends lost 0 bases at V and 3 bases at J; junction bases unmatched: 1. The length of the CDR3 is 14 residues. Germline assignment: CDR1 DFQATT and CDR2 SNEGSKA (reference sequence). DNA for the CDR3: TGCAGTGCTAGAGAGACAGGGTCTAATGAAAAACTGTTTTTT. Its protein product is CSARETGSNEKLFF.

This clonotype was counted ten times or more. The genes are TRBV18 and TRBJ2-1; 9 bases are shared with TRBD1. The CDR3 is made up of 14 amino acids. The germline CDR1 and CDR2 sequences are KGHSH and LQKENI. Germline trimming cut 3 bases from V and 5 bases from J; bases unmatched to any gene: 2. The CDR3 reads CASSPRTGDNEQFF. DNA for the CDR3: TGTGCCAGCTCACCGAGGACAGGGGACAATGAGCAGTTCTTC.

This clonotype was observed at least ten times. This rearrangement joins TRBV13 to TRBJ2-7; TRBD1 matches 10 bases. The germline V gene encodes CDR1 PRHDT and CDR2 FYEKMQ (reference sequence). Trimming cost V 4 bases and J 3 bases; bases outside gene matches: 9. CDR3 size: 16 residues. Written as DNA, the CDR3 is TGTGCCAGCAGCTCTCTCTGGGGACAGGGGCGCTACGAGCAGTACTTC. Protein: CASSSLWGQGRYEQYF.

Turning to this clonotype: This may come from a read error, since a much larger clone is one base off. This chain connects TRBV7-9 to TRBJ1-2; D uncertain. The V end lost 1 base, the J end lost 6 bases, and 6 bases lay between the germline ends. The V gene's germline CDR1 is SEHNR and CDR2 FQNEAQ (reference sequence). The CDR3 contains 12 residues. This CDR3 is CASSLVNDGYTF. DNA for the CDR3: TGTGCCAGCAGCTTAGTGAACGATGGCTACACCTTC. Using reference TRBV7-9 and TRBJ1-2 for the parts outside the CDR3, the full variable domain is DTGVSQNPRHKITKRGQNVTFRCDPISEHNRLYWYRQTLGQGPEFLTYFQNEAQLEKSRLLSDRFSAERPKGSFSTLEIQRTEQGDSAMYLCASSLVNDGYTFGSGTRLTVV.